This T cell receptor (beta chain) was captured in a study of control samples from healthy donors and cancer patients. Germline assignment: CDR1 LNHNV and CDR2 YYDKDF (reference sequence). V gave up 3 bases and J gave up 2 bases, with 19 bases separating them. The CDR3 is 17 residues long. This table comes from immunoSEQ multiplex PCR, and its TCRdb copy is limited to in-frame clones, with some not included. The sample lists around 110,000 clones; around 90% were seen once. Sequencing was carried out using blood. This clonotype was sampled from a woman aged 70-85 years in good health. The chain combines TRBV15 with TRBJ1-1; maybe TRBD1 (5 bases). The CDR3 here is CATSSPSRGRSNTEAFF. The CDR3 nucleotides are TGTGCCACCAGCAGTCCTAGTAGGGGCCGGAGTAACACTGAAGCTTTCTTT.